One and the same sample provided the 10 T cell receptor beta chains below, sequenced in a study of blood T cell repertoires in COVID-19. Sequencing used immunoSEQ multiplex PCR; TCRdb keeps in-frame clones, though not all of them. The sample lists under 85,000 clones; 85% were seen once. Sequencing was performed on peripheral blood. Receptors were obtained from a man aged 80 or over with acute or convalescent COVID-19.

The chain uses TRBV5-1 and TRBJ1-2; 8 positions match TRBD1. This CDR3 contains 15 residues. V shed 0 bases, J shed 7 bases, and the junction held 8 bases outside the gene matches. Looked up from germline, CDR1 is SGHRS and CDR2 is YFSETQ. Here the CDR3 DNA reads TGCGCCAGCAGCTTGGCCGACAGGGGTAGTAGTGGCTACACCTTC. Encoded protein: CASSLADRGSSGYTF.

This rearrangement joins TRBV5-5 to TRBJ2-7, with D tentatively TRBD2 (6 bases). Germline V gene data show CDR1 as SGHKS and CDR2 as YYEKEE (reference sequence). The CDR3 spans 15 residues. V was cut by 4 bases and J by 7 bases, with 21 bases left in between. The CDR3 loop is CASSLLLGRLEEQYF. The CDR3, as DNA: TGTGCCAGCAGCCTTTTACTCGGGAGACTAGAGGAGCAGTACTTC.

The V call is TRBV7-9, the J call TRBJ1-3; 7 nucleotides agree with TRBD1. With 5 bases clipped from V and 0 bases from J, the junction kept 7 bases outside the gene matches. This CDR3 comprises 16 residues. CDR1 SEHNR and CDR2 FQNEAQ come from the germline V gene (reference sequence). The CDR3 sequence is CASSTGQALSGNTIYF. CDR3 coding DNA: TGTGCCAGCAGCACAGGACAGGCTCTCTCTGGAAACACCATATATTTT.

DNA of the CDR3: TGTGCCAGCAGCCAAGGGGCAGTAGCGGGAAGAGATACGCAGTATTTT. Translation gives CASSQGAVAGRDTQYF. The chain joins TRBV4-2 to TRBJ2-3, with 8 bases identical to TRBD2. Germline CDR1 and CDR2: LGHNA and YNFKEQ. V lost 1 base, J lost 5 bases, and 8 bases stayed unmatched. The CDR3 extends over 16 amino acids.

J is TRBJ2-7 and V is TRBV2; 8 positions agree with TRBD1. J gave up 6 bases and V 4 bases, and 5 bases lay outside the gene matches. This CDR3 spans 13 amino acids. Looked up from germline, CDR1 is SNHLY and CDR2 is FYNNEI. CDR3: CASSGTGSGEQYF. The CDR3 region has the DNA TGTGCCAGCAGTGGGACAGGGTCAGGCGAGCAGTACTTC.

This clone appeared a few times. The CDR3 DNA is TGTGCCAGCGGACTAGCCAGCTCCCGCGAGCAGTACTTC. Translation gives CASGLASSREQYF. J is TRBJ2-7 and V is TRBV6-5, with 8 bases lining up with TRBD2. Germline V gives CDR1 MNHEY, CDR2 SVGAGI. This CDR3 region has 13 residues. V shed 8 bases, J shed 6 bases, and the junction held 9 bases outside the gene matches.

The chain uses TRBV14 and TRBJ1-2, with 7 bases matching TRBD1. The V gene end was trimmed by 3 bases and the J gene end by 8 bases; junction bases not matched to a gene: 12. Looked up from germline, CDR1 is SGHDN and CDR2 is FVKESK. This CDR3 has 15 residues. The CDR3 DNA is TGTGCCAGCAGCCAGAGGGGCAAGGGGGCGCGCGGCTACACCTTC. It yields the protein CASSQRGKGARGYTF.

The chain has TRBV27 and TRBJ2-7, with TRBD1 matching 7 bases. Trimming cost V 5 bases and J 3 bases; bases outside gene matches: 7. Germline V gene sequence: CDR1 MNHEY, CDR2 SMNVEV (reference sequence). The CDR3 length is 14 residues. The CDR3 region is CASSPRDSFYEQYF. For the CDR3, the DNA is TGTGCCAGCAGTCCCCGGGACAGCTTCTACGAGCAGTACTTC.

The rearrangement joins TRBV7-7 to TRBJ2-5, with 13 bases matching TRBD2. The CDR3 has 16 amino acids. After removal of 5 bases from V and 3 bases from J, the junction contained 6 bases not matched to a gene. Germline V lookup: CDR1 SSHAT, CDR2 FNYEAQ (reference sequence). Written as DNA, the CDR3 is TGTGCCAGCAGCCCACCAGGGACTAGCGGGAAAGAGACCCAGTACTTC. Translation gives CASSPPGTSGKETQYF.

The chain uses TRBV3-1 (or the pseudogene TRBV3-2) and TRBJ1-2; D is ambiguous. Germline-derived CDR1 and CDR2 are LGHDT and YNNKEL (reference sequence). V lost 4 bases and J 6 bases, leaving 15 bases between the germline ends. The CDR3 totals 14 residues. CDR3 residues: CASSPSGRGNGYTF. The CDR3 DNA reads as TGTGCCAGCAGCCCATCGGGGAGAGGGAATGGCTACACCTTC.